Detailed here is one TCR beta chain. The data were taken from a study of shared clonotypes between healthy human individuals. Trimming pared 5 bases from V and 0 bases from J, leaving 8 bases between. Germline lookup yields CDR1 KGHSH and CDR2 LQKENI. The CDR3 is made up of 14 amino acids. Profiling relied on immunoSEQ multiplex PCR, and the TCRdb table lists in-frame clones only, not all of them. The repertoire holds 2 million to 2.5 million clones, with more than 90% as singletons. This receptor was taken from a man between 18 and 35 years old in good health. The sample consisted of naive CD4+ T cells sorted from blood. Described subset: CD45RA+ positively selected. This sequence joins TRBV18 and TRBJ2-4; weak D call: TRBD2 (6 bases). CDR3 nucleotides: TGTGCCAGCTCATCGGGACTAGCCAAAAACATTCAGTACTTC. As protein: CASSSGLAKNIQYF.